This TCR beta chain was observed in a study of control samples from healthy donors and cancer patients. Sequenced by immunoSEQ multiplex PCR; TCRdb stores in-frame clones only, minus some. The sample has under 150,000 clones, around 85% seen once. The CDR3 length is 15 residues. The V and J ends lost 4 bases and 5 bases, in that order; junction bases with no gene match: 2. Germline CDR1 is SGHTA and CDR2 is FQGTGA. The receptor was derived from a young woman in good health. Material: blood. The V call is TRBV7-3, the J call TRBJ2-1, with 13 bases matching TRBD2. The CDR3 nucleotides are TGTGCCAGCAGCTCACTAGCGGGAGGGGACAATGAGCAGTTCTTC. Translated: CASSSLAGGDNEQFF.